What follows describes a single TCR beta chain. This CDR3 is built from 13 residues. Trimming shortened V by 0 bases and J by 6 bases, and 9 bases separated the two germline ends. Looked up from germline, CDR1 is GTSNPN and CDR2 is SVGIG (reference sequence). The data are from a study of blood T cell repertoires in COVID-19. TCRdb's copy holds only in-frame clones and misses some; the assay was immunoSEQ multiplex PCR. The data show about 310,000 clones, almost 90% seen once. This chain links TRBV30 with TRBJ1-5; D is unresolved. The receptor was derived from a woman aged 40 to 50 with COVID-19, enrolled during active disease. Sequences were obtained from peripheral blood. The DNA of the CDR3 is TGTGCCTGGAGTGTAACCTCCGGTCAGCCCCAGCATTTT. Translated: CAWSVTSGQPQHF.